The 27 T cell receptor beta chains listed next were all sequenced from one sample in a study of technical replicates of blood from a few donors. TCRdb keeps only in-frame clones here, not all; method: immunoSEQ multiplex PCR. The repertoire has about 53,000 clones, around 84% of them found once; the top ten carry 5.5% to 6.5%. Sequenced: PBMCs. All receptors come from a human donor in good health. Some clones in this sample may be carry-over from other donors' samples.

This clone has just one count. This sequence joins TRBV14 and TRBJ1-5, with D perhaps TRBD1 (5 bases). V was shortened by 8 bases and J by 7 bases, with 12 bases between the two germline ends. Germline V gene sequence: CDR1 SGHDN, CDR2 FVKESK. This CDR3 has 12 amino acids. CDR3 sequence reads: CASHQGYQPQHF. The CDR3 coding sequence is TGTGCCAGCCATCAGGGTTACCAGCCCCAGCATTTT.

The chain carries TRBV6-5 and TRBJ1-2; D is uncertain. CDR3 length equals 13 residues. Deletions cut 7 bases from V and 7 bases from J, with 16 bases between. CDR1 and CDR2 (germline): MNHEY, SVGAGI. The CDR3 region is CASINSREGGYTF. The DNA for the CDR3 is TGTGCCAGCATCAATTCTCGGGAGGGTGGCTACACCTTC.

The J gene is TRBJ1-6, the V gene TRBV11-2; a possible D gene is TRBD1 (6 bases). The CDR3 spans 14 residues. Germline V gives CDR1 SGHAT, CDR2 FQNNGV. V shed 5 bases and J shed 9 bases, with 14 bases lying between them. The CDR3 region has the DNA TGTGCCAGCAGCGCCCGGACAGATTTTTCACCCCTCCACTTT. Residues: CASSARTDFSPLHF.

This chain joins TRBV5-4 and TRBJ2-3, with D possibly being TRBD2 (6 bases). V gave up 4 bases and J gave up 6 bases, with 12 bases separating them. Germline CDR1 reads SGHNT; CDR2 reads YYREEE (reference sequence). This CDR3 has 13 residues. CDR3 nucleotide sequence: TGTGCCAGCAGCCGGGGAGGCGGGGATACGCAGTATTTT. Its protein is CASSRGGGDTQYF.

The chain carries TRBV7-9 and TRBJ2-5; possible D gene TRBD1, 6 bases. The CDR3 has 17 residues. CDR1 and CDR2 from the germline V gene are SEHNR and FQNEAQ (reference sequence). Trimming cost V 2 bases and J 3 bases, with 19 bases left between them. The CDR3 DNA follows: TGTGCCAGCAGCTTAAGTCCTCAGACAGGAACCAAAGAGACCCAGTACTTC. It specifies CASSLSPQTGTKETQYF.

The chain combines TRBV18 with TRBJ1-4, with 9 bases fitting TRBD1. CDR1 is KGHSH, CDR2 LQKENI, per germline. The CDR3 covers 15 residues. Losses at the gene ends were 3 bases for V and 7 bases for J; bases not matched to a gene: 6. The CDR3 DNA reads as TGTGCCAGCTCACCGACACAGGGGGCGCCTGAAAAACTGTTTTTT. Translating it yields CASSPTQGAPEKLFF.

The rearrangement joins TRBV30 to TRBJ1-4, with 8 bases identical to TRBD1. Per germline, CDR1 GTSNPN and CDR2 SVGIG (reference sequence). The CDR3 is 13 amino acids. Unmatched junction bases numbered 6, after V lost 5 bases and J lost 7 bases. CDR3 nucleotides: TGTGCCTGGGGGACAGGAGGGATTGAAAAACTGTTTTTT. Amino acids: CAWGTGGIEKLFF. The full variable domain, completed using reference TRBV30 and TRBJ1-4, is SQTIHQWPATLVQPVGSPLSLECTVEGTSNPNLYWYRQAAGRGLQLLFYSVGIGQISSEVPQNLSASRPQDRQFILSSKKLLLSDSGFYLCAWGTGGIEKLFFGSGTQLSVL.

This clone is a singleton in its sample. The chain combines TRBV6-6 with TRBJ2-1, with D hard to call. V lost 5 bases and J lost 0, with 8 bases in between. This CDR3 region has 14 residues. Per the germline V gene, CDR1 is MNHNY and CDR2 is SVGAGI (reference sequence). The CDR3: CASSPPGSYNEQFF. In nucleotides, the CDR3 is TGTGCCAGCAGTCCGCCGGGCTCCTACAATGAGCAGTTCTTC.

Only one count was recorded for this clone. The chain is built from TRBV5-4 and TRBJ1-1, with 12 bases that match TRBD1. CDR3 length equals 17 residues. Losses at the gene ends were 3 bases for V and 0 bases for J; bases not matched to a gene: 6. The germline V gene encodes CDR1 SGHNT and CDR2 YYREEE (reference sequence). The chain's CDR3 is CASSSSRDRGLNTEAFF. CDR3 bases: TGTGCCAGCAGCTCCTCCCGGGACAGGGGGCTGAACACTGAAGCTTTCTTT.

The rearrangement joins TRBV7-3 to TRBJ2-1, with D unclear. The germline CDR1 and CDR2 sequences are SGHTA and FQGTGA. Trimming cost V 2 bases and J 0 bases, with 8 bases left between them. The CDR3 loop spans 15 amino acids. This CDR3 reads CASSLFANSYNEQFF. CDR3 nucleotide sequence: TGTGCCAGCAGCTTATTTGCGAACTCCTACAATGAGCAGTTCTTC.

In this sample, this clone turned up once. The chain has TRBV6-5 and TRBJ1-2; D is ambiguous. In germline, CDR1 is MNHEY, CDR2 SVGAGI. CDR3 length equals 13 residues. The V end was cut by 2 bases, the J end by 8 bases, with 12 bases between. CDR3 region: CASSYSGQRGYTF. CDR3 nucleotide sequence: TGTGCCAGCAGTTACAGTGGGCAGCGGGGCTACACCTTC.

The DNA of the CDR3 is TGTGCCAGCAGCCCTAGGACAGGGACTAATGAAGCTTTCTTT. Encoded protein: CASSPRTGTNEAFF. The J gene is TRBJ1-1, the V gene TRBV7-2; 8 bases match TRBD1. The germline CDR1 and CDR2 sequences are SGHTA and FQGNSA. This CDR3 is 14 amino acids long. Trimming at V came to 5 bases and at J to 7 bases, leaving 9 bases not matched to a gene.

This chain links TRBV14 with TRBJ2-2; D is perhaps TRBD2 (5 bases). This CDR3 spans 14 amino acids. Germline V gene lookup returns CDR1 SGHDN and CDR2 FVKESK. The V end was cut by 6 bases, the J end by 5 bases, with 13 bases between. CDR3 sequence reads: CASRVSGPTGELFF. The DNA of the CDR3 is TGTGCCAGCAGAGTCAGCGGACCAACCGGGGAGCTGTTTTTT.

This chain joins TRBV5-8 and TRBJ2-1; 9 bases match TRBD1. This CDR3 region has 16 residues. Unmatched junction bases numbered 9, after V lost 3 bases and J lost 5 bases. Germline V gene data show CDR1 as SGHTS and CDR2 as YDEGEE. The CDR3 protein is CASSSIGTGRNNEQFF. The CDR3 nucleotides are TGTGCCAGCAGCTCTATCGGGACAGGGAGAAACAATGAGCAGTTCTTC.

This clone came up a few times. The chain links TRBV19 to TRBJ1-2; D remains unclear. Germline-derived CDR1 and CDR2 are LNHDA and SQIVND (reference sequence). This CDR3 comprises 13 residues. The V end was cut by 3 bases, the J end by 9 bases, with 14 bases between. The CDR3 region has the DNA TGTGCCAGTAGTATGAGGTCCCGTGCGAGCTACACCTTC. This sequence encodes CASSMRSRASYTF.

The rearrangement uses TRBV4-3 and TRBJ2-3, with D perhaps matching TRBD2 (5 bases). Between the trimmed V and J ends, which lost 5 bases and 5 bases, there was a span of 17 bases. The CDR3 covers 15 residues. The germline V gene encodes CDR1 LGHNA and CDR2 YSLEER. CDR3 DNA: TGCGCCAGCAGCGAAAGCGGCAGGCTTGAAGATACGCAGTATTTT. Translated, it gives CASSESGRLEDTQYF.

J is TRBJ2-1 and V is TRBV5-6, with no clear D. This CDR3 has 18 residues. Germline values: CDR1 SGHDT, CDR2 YYEEEE. Trimming pared 0 bases from V and 4 bases from J, leaving 20 bases between. CDR3 sequence (DNA): TGTGCCAGCAGCTTGGTTGGAAAGGCCCCCTTAGCTTACAATGAGCAGTTCTTC. This encodes CASSLVGKAPLAYNEQFF. Together with reference TRBV5-6 and TRBJ2-1, the CDR3 gives the full variable domain: DAGVTQSPTHLIKTRGQQVTLRCSPKSGHDTVSWYQQALGQGPQFIFQYYEEEERQRGNFPDRFSGHQFPNYSSELNVNALLLGDSALYLCASSLVGKAPLAYNEQFFGPGTRLTVL.

The V call is TRBV7-3, the J call TRBJ2-3; D perhaps matches TRBD2 (6 bases). The CDR3 is 14 residues long. With 1 base removed from V and 8 bases from J, the gap between germline ends came to 13 bases. Germline values: CDR1 SGHTA, CDR2 FQGTGA. The CDR3 reads CASSLSLGDSTQYF. CDR3 bases: TGTGCCAGCAGCTTAAGTCTCGGGGACTCTACGCAGTATTTT.

This clone was found a few times. V and J are TRBV5-4 and TRBJ2-5; TRBD2 is a possible D gene (6 bases). V was clipped by 4 bases and J by 6 bases, with 22 bases between them. The length of the CDR3 is 16 residues. The germline V gene encodes CDR1 SGHNT and CDR2 YYREEE (reference sequence). The CDR3 loop is CASSRTGLMVSKTQYF. For the CDR3, the DNA is TGTGCCAGCAGCCGGACGGGACTCATGGTATCGAAGACCCAGTACTTC.

The J gene is TRBJ2-5, the V gene TRBV7-3; 7 bases line up with TRBD1. This CDR3 is built from 15 residues. J lost 5 bases, V lost 5 bases, and 11 bases had no gene match. The germline CDR1 and CDR2 sequences are SGHTA and FQGTGA. CDR3 sequence: CASSPSLTGRETQYF. The CDR3 region has the DNA TGTGCCAGCAGCCCCTCCCTGACAGGGCGGGAGACCCAGTACTTC.

This chain links TRBV13 with TRBJ2-3, with D perhaps TRBD1 (6 bases). This CDR3 has 14 amino acids. CDR1 is PRHDT, CDR2 FYEKMQ, per germline (reference sequence). V was trimmed by 7 bases and J by 0 bases, leaving 11 bases between them. Written as DNA, the CDR3 is TGTGCCAGCATTAGGACAGCAAGCACAGATACGCAGTATTTT. It translates to CASIRTASTDTQYF. The full variable domain, rest sourced from reference TRBV13 and TRBJ2-3, is AAGVIQSPRHLIKEKRETATLKCYPIPRHDTVYWYQQGPGQDPQFLISFYEKMQSDKGSIPDRFSAQQFSDYHSELNMSSLELGDSALYFCASIRTASTDTQYFGPGTRLTVL.

This clone was detected only once. The chain has TRBV15 and TRBJ1-2, with 10 positions matching TRBD1. The CDR3 is 13 amino acids. V dropped 2 bases and J dropped 13; count of bases not matched to a gene: 7. Germline V CDR1 and CDR2: LNHNV, YYDKDF (reference sequence). CDR3 in amino acids: CATSRLIGTGVTF. CDR3 nucleotides: TGTGCCACCAGCAGATTAATCGGGACAGGGGTCACCTTC.

The chain joins TRBV10-3 to TRBJ2-7, with 10 bases fitting TRBD2. V lost 6 bases and J lost 3; bases outside the gene matches: 8. CDR1 and CDR2 from the germline V gene are ENHRY and SYGVKD. The CDR3 is 15 residues long. CDR3 loop: CAIRRAGGLNYEQYF. The CDR3 nucleotides are TGTGCCATCAGGCGAGCGGGGGGGCTAAACTACGAGCAGTACTTC.

This sequence joins TRBV5-1 and TRBJ2-3; the D gene is possibly TRBD2 (7 bases). V was clipped by 0 bases and J by 6 bases, with 20 bases between them. The CDR3 length is 17 residues. CDR1 SGHRS and CDR2 YFSETQ come from the germline V gene. The CDR3 here is CASSLAGGGGQRDTQYF. In nucleotides, the CDR3 is TGCGCCAGCAGCTTGGCTGGAGGGGGGGGGCAGCGCGATACGCAGTATTTT. Supplemented by reference TRBV5-1 and TRBJ2-3, the full variable domain reads KAGVTQTPRYLIKTRGQQVTLSCSPISGHRSVSWYQQTPGQGLQFLFEYFSETQRNKGNFPGRFSGRQFSNSRSEMNVSTLELGDSALYLCASSLAGGGGQRDTQYFGPGTRLTVL.

The V call is TRBV5-1, the J call TRBJ1-1, with D unclear. Germline values: CDR1 SGHRS, CDR2 YFSETQ. V lost 1 base and J 3 bases, leaving 7 bases between the germline ends. The CDR3 runs 13 residues. CDR3 in amino acids: CASSLSDYTEAFF. The DNA of the CDR3 is TGCGCCAGCAGCTTGTCGGACTACACTGAAGCTTTCTTT.

The V call is TRBV5-1, the J call TRBJ2-1; perhaps TRBD2 as D (5 bases). V gave up 4 bases and J gave up 8 bases, with 19 bases separating them. Germline V lookup: CDR1 SGHRS, CDR2 YFSETQ. This CDR3 region has 15 residues. CDR3 sequence: CASSVGTAGMDEQFF. DNA of the CDR3: TGCGCCAGCAGCGTCGGTACGGCGGGTATGGATGAGCAGTTCTTC.

The chain employs TRBV5-4 and TRBJ2-1; 7 bases align to TRBD2. J gave up 1 base and V 0 bases, and 1 base lay outside the gene matches. Germline V gene sequence: CDR1 SGHNT, CDR2 YYREEE (reference sequence). The CDR3 is 15 residues long. This CDR3 is CASSLGGGSYNEQFF. CDR3 DNA sequence: TGTGCCAGCAGCTTGGGCGGGGGATCCTACAATGAGCAGTTCTTC.